The T cell receptor beta chain described here comes from a study of cytomegalovirus exposure and HLA in healthy donors. Findings and limits, study-wide: CMV serostatus was the sole immune exposure data available. An apparent linkage of common viral pathogens to several of the most significant clusters emerged in a later analysis.

To note about this clone: The antigen is undetermined.

The primer mix had 60 Vbeta and 13 Jbeta primers. The method was immunoSEQ multiplex PCR; TCRdb's version includes in-frame clones alone and lacks a portion of them. The sample lists about 36,000 clones, roughly two thirds occurring once. The source material was PBMCs. The source of this sequence is a man aged 25-40 years in good health and CMV-seronegative.

This CDR3 is CASSYTGNTEAFF. Written as DNA, the CDR3 is TGTGCCAGCAGTTACACGGGAAACACTGAAGCTTTCTTT. This rearrangement joins TRBV6-5 to TRBJ1-1, with unresolved D. Trimming shortened V by 2 bases and J by 2 bases, and 6 bases separated the two germline ends. This CDR3 has 13 amino acids. Germline CDR1 reads MNHEY; CDR2 reads SVGAGI.